This TCR beta chain emerged from a study of OX40 agonist ivuxolimab in advanced cancers. Overall study: Patients receiving dose escalation had hepatocellular carcinoma, melanoma, renal cell or head and neck cancer. Three dose-escalation patients had partial responses: one with hepatocellular carcinoma and two with cutaneous melanoma.

This clone showed up just once. Antigen: not known. Profiled with immunoSEQ multiplex PCR; TCRdb holds only in-frame clones, not every one. The repertoire holds some 98,000 clones, with approximately 93% as singletons. Germline CDR1 is MNHNS and CDR2 is SASEGT. V trimming: 7 bases; J trimming: 9 bases; junction bases outside the gene matches: 7. The CDR3 is 13 amino acids. Study outcomes and limitations: Compared with CD4+, CD8+ T cells on average had more expanded clones.

The chain links TRBV6-1 to TRBJ2-1; 9 bases match TRBD2. The sequencing here drew on CD4+ or CD8+ T cells sorted from blood, taken in a trial of the OX40 agonist ivuxolimab. This receptor was identified in an adult with an advanced solid tumor such as melanoma, head and neck, liver or kidney cancer. The CDR3 protein is CASKISGRGEQFF. The CDR3 nucleotides read TGTGCCAGCAAGATTAGCGGGAGAGGTGAGCAGTTCTTC.